Listed below are T cell receptor beta chains from one sample, sequenced in a study of T cell responses to AZD1222 COVID-19 vaccine. Method: immunoSEQ multiplex PCR; TCRdb's copy keeps in-frame clones and lacks some. In the table there are around 160,000 clones, about nine tenths of which are singletons. The input for sequencing was peripheral blood, taken on day 0 of MenACWY control vaccination. Receptors were obtained from an adult in good health. CDR3s include the opening cysteine and the closing phenylalanine or tryptophan. A D gene is named only where the DNA matches it firmly. Where a row states a size, it is once, few, many or the class of an expanded clone; other rows omit it.

CDR3: CASSFAGVSSDTQYF; V: TRBV27; D: TRBD2; J: TRBJ2-3; size: once
CDR3: CASSPLTAEKNTEAFF; V: TRBV18; D: -; J: TRBJ1-1; size: -
CDR3: CASSQESGEETQYF; V: TRBV4-2; D: TRBD2; J: TRBJ2-5; size: -
CDR3: CASPLRGDCQETQYF; V: TRBV27; D: TRBD2; J: TRBJ2-5; size: -
CDR3: CASRVVGGASTEAFF; V: TRBV19; D: -; J: TRBJ1-1; size: -
CDR3: CASTPALSNEKLFF; V: TRBV11-2; D: -; J: TRBJ1-4; size: -
CDR3: CASSSGTGTYEQYF; V: TRBV7-9; D: TRBD1; J: TRBJ2-7; size: -
CDR3: CASSLYPPEQSSPGELFF; V: TRBV27; D: -; J: TRBJ2-2; size: -
CDR3: CSVGGVGNQPQHF; V: TRBV29-1; D: -; J: TRBJ1-5; size: -
CDR3: CASSAAGGSDTQYF; V: TRBV11-3; D: TRBD2; J: TRBJ2-3; size: -
CDR3: CASAGQYSNQPQHF; V: TRBV6-5; D: -; J: TRBJ1-5; size: -
CDR3: CASSPWTSGIDTQYF; V: TRBV28; D: TRBD2; J: TRBJ2-3; size: -
CDR3: CASSRTGDGYGYTF; V: TRBV7-9; D: TRBD1; J: TRBJ1-2; size: -
CDR3: CASSPSRGASDTYEQYF; V: TRBV7-9; D: -; J: TRBJ2-7; size: -
CDR3: CASSPGNGELFF; V: TRBV18; D: -; J: TRBJ2-2; size: -
CDR3: CASSLRQGGTEAFF; V: TRBV5-1; D: TRBD1; J: TRBJ1-1; size: -
CDR3: CASSRVGVPGNTIYF; V: TRBV4-1; D: -; J: TRBJ1-3; size: once
CDR3: CASSQGQGAPDTQYF; V: TRBV4-2; D: TRBD1; J: TRBJ2-3; size: -
CDR3: CASAPSLSGNTIYF; V: TRBV2; D: -; J: TRBJ1-3; size: -
CDR3: CASSVVPSEQFF; V: TRBV9; D: -; J: TRBJ2-1; size: -
CDR3: CASSGGNYGYTF; V: TRBV10-3; D: -; J: TRBJ1-2; size: -
CDR3: CASSFGLPEAFF; V: TRBV28; D: -; J: TRBJ1-1; size: once
CDR3: CASRAPGLSYTF; V: TRBV27; D: -; J: TRBJ1-2; size: -
CDR3: CASRRTNRAGNTIYF; V: TRBV6-5; D: -; J: TRBJ1-3; size: -
CDR3: CASNKAGGYEQYF; V: TRBV6-5; D: TRBD2; J: TRBJ2-7; size: -
CDR3: CASSRGVGDTQYF; V: TRBV7-3; D: -; J: TRBJ2-3; size: -
CDR3: CASGSGEGAYGYTF; V: TRBV12-5; D: TRBD1; J: TRBJ1-2; size: -
CDR3: CASARVPPGHLNTEAFF; V: TRBV19; D: -; J: TRBJ1-1; size: -
CDR3: CASSLARLSPYEQYF; V: TRBV7-2; D: -; J: TRBJ2-7; size: -
CDR3: CASSPSWGYEQYF; V: TRBV9; D: -; J: TRBJ2-7; size: -
CDR3: CATTLPIGNTIYF; V: TRBV10-3; D: -; J: TRBJ1-3; size: -
CDR3: CASSLREGAEQFF; V: TRBV7-3; D: -; J: TRBJ2-1; size: few
CDR3: CGTSGYNEQFF; V: TRBV20-1; D: TRBD2; J: TRBJ2-1; size: -
CDR3: CSATSGQGFTEAFF; V: TRBV29-1; D: TRBD1; J: TRBJ1-1; size: -
CDR3: CASSDGQGISPLHF; V: TRBV6-1; D: TRBD1; J: TRBJ1-6; size: few
CDR3: CASSLAAEGYTF; V: TRBV5-1; D: -; J: TRBJ1-2; size: -
CDR3: CASSSEGIEAFF; V: TRBV7-9; D: -; J: TRBJ1-1; size: -
CDR3: CASSPLGNTIYF; V: TRBV3-1/TRBV3-2; D: -; J: TRBJ1-3; size: -
CDR3: CAWSVDRVLAKNIQYF; V: TRBV30; D: TRBD1; J: TRBJ2-4; size: -
CDR3: CASSLGQETQYF; V: TRBV7-2; D: -; J: TRBJ2-5; size: -
CDR3: CASSPDREGQPQHF; V: TRBV7-9; D: TRBD1; J: TRBJ1-5; size: -
CDR3: CASSLDGTGRGEQYF; V: TRBV5-1; D: TRBD1; J: TRBJ2-7; size: -
CDR3: CASSSKDSYNEQFF; V: TRBV7-9; D: -; J: TRBJ2-1; size: -
CDR3: CASSRGYPYEQYF; V: TRBV12-3/TRBV12-4; D: -; J: TRBJ2-7; size: -